Sequencing of this TCR beta chain was carried out in a study of CD8 T cells in ankylosing spondylitis. To note about this clonotype: Its target is unknown.

CDR1 and CDR2 (germline): ENHRY, SYGVKD. V dropped 0 bases and J dropped 7; count of bases not matched to a gene: 5. The CDR3 contains 16 residues. TCRdb passed the 5' RACE reads through MiXCR, listing each CDR3 protein once. Among under 950,000 distinct CDR3 sequences listed, around 19% were seen once. Whole-study findings and limits: A CD8+ phenotype characterized the disease-linked clones, which were relatively rare in peripheral blood. Made up of about eight highly homologous variants, a TCR beta motif appeared characteristic of ankylosing spondylitis blood. Significantly higher representation of disease-linked clones was reported for matched ankylosing spondylitis synovial fluid.

This chain links TRBV10-3 with TRBJ2-1; 11 bases agree with TRBD2. What was sequenced was blood, either unsorted or a sorted T cell fraction (not recorded which). The TCR was taken from a male donor with ankylosing spondylitis. CDR3 sequence (DNA): TGTGCCATCAGTGAGTCGATTAGCGGGAGGGTGAATGAGCAGTTCTTC. This sequence encodes CAISESISGRVNEQFF.